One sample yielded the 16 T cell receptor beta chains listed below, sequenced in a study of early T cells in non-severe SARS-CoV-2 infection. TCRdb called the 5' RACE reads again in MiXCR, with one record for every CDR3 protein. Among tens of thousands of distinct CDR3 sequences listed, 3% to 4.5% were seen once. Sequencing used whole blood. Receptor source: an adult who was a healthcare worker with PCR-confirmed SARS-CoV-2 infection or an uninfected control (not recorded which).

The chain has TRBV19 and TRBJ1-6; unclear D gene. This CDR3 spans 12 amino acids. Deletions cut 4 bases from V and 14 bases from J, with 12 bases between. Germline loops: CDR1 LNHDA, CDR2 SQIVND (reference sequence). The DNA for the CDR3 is TGTGCCAGTAGTACCGACGGTGCCTCCCTCCACTTT. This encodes CASSTDGASLHF.

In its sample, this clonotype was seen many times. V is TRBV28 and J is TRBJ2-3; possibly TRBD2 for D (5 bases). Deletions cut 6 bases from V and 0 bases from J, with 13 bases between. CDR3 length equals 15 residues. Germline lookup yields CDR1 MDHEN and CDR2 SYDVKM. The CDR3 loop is CASSRSGTSTDTQYF. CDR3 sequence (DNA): TGTGCCAGCAGCCGGAGCGGAACTAGCACAGATACGCAGTATTTT.

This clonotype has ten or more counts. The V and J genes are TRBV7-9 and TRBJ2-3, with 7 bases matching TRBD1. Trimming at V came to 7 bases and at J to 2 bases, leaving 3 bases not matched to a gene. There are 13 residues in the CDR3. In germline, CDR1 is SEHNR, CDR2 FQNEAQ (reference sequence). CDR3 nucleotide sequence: TGTGCCAGCACGGACAGGAACACAGATACGCAGTATTTT. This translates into CASTDRNTDTQYF.

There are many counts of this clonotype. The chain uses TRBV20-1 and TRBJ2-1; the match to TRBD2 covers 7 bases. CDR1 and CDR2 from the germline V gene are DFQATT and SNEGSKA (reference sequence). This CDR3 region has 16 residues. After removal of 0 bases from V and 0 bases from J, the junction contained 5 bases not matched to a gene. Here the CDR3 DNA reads TGCAGTGCTAGAGATAAGGCGGGGGTCTCCTACAATGAGCAGTTCTTC. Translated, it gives CSARDKAGVSYNEQFF.

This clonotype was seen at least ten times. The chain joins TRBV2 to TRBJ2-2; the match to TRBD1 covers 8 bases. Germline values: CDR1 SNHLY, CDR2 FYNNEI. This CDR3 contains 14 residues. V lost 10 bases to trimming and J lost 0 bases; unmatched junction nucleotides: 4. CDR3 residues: CATGQGSNTGELFF. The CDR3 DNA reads TGTGCCACAGGACAGGGATCGAACACCGGGGAGCTGTTTTTT.

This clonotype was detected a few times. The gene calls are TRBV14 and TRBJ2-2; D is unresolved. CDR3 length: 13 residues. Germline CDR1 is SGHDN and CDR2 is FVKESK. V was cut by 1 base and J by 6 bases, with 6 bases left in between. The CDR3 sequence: CASSQVPAGELFF. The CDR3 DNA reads TGTGCCAGCAGCCAAGTGCCCGCCGGGGAGCTGTTTTTT.

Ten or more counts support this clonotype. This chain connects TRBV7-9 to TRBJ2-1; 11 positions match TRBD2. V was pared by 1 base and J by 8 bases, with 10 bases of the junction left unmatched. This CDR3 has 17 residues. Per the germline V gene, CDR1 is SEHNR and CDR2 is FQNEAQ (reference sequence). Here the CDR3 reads CASSLGLASGRIYEQFF. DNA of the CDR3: TGTGCCAGCAGCTTAGGACTGGCTAGCGGGAGGATCTATGAGCAGTTCTTC.

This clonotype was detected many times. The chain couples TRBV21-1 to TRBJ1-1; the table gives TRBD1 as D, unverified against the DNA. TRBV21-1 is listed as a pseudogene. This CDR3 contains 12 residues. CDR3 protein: CASLTGNTEAFF. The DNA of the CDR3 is TGTGCCAGCCTTACAGGGAACACTGAAGCTTTCTTT.

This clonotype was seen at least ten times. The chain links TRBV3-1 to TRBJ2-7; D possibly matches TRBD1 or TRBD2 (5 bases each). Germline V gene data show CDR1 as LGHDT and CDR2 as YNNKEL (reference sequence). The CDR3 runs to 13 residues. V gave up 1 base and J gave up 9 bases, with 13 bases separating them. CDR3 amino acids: CASSQAEGYPQYV. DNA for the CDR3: TGTGCCAGCAGCCAAGCTGAGGGGTATCCGCAGTACGTC.

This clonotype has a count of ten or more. The CDR3 nucleotides read TGTGCCAGCAGCCCCGTGGCCGGCCGGGACAAGCAAGAGACCCAGTACTTC. Residues: CASSPVAGRDKQETQYF. This chain connects TRBV28 to TRBJ2-5; a possible D gene is TRBD1 (6 bases). With 6 bases removed from V and 2 bases from J, the gap between germline ends came to 22 bases. The germline V gene has CDR1 MDHEN and CDR2 SYDVKM. There are 17 residues in the CDR3.

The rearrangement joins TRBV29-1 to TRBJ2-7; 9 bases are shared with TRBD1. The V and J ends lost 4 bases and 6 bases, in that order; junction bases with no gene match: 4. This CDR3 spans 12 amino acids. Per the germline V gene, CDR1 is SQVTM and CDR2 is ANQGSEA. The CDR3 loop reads CSVGGQGSEQYF. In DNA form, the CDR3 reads TGCAGCGTTGGGGGACAGGGAAGCGAGCAGTACTTC.

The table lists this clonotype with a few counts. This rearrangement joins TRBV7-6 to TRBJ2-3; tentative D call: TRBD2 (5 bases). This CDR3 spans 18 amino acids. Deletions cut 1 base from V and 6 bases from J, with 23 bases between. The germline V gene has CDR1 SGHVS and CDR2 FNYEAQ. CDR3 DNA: TGTGCCAGCAGCTTAGTAAAATTATGGGAGAAGGGATCGGATACGCAGTATTTT. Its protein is CASSLVKLWEKGSDTQYF.

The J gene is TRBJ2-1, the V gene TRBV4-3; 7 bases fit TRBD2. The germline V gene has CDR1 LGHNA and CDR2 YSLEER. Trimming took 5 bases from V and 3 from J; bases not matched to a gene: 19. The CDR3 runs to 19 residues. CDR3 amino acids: CASSKAGSYSLNSYNEQFF. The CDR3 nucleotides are TGCGCCAGCAGCAAAGCGGGGTCTTACAGCCTTAATAGCTACAATGAGCAGTTCTTC.

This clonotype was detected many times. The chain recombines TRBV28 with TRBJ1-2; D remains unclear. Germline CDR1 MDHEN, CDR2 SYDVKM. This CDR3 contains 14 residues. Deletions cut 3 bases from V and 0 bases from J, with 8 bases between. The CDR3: CASSLRMTNYGYTF. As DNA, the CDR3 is TGTGCCAGCAGTTTGCGTATGACTAACTATGGCTACACCTTC.

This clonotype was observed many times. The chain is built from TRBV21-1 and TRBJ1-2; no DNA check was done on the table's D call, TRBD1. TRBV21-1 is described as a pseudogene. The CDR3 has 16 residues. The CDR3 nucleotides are TGTGCCAGCAGCAAACCACACCTGGACAGGGGCTATGGCTACACCTTC. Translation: CASSKPHLDRGYGYTF.

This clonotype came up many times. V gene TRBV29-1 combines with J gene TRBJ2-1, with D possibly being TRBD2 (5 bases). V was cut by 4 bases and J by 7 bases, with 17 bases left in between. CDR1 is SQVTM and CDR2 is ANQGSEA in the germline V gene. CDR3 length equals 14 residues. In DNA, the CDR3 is TGCAGCGTTGCTGAGGGCGGGTCTTCGAATGAGCAGTTCTTC. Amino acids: CSVAEGGSSNEQFF.